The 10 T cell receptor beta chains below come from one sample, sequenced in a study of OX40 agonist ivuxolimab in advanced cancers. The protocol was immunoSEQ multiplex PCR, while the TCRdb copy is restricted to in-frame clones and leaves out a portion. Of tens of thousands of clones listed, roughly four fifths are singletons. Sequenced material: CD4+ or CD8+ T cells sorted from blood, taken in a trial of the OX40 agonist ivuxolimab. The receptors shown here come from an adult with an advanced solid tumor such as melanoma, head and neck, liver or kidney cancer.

Written as DNA, the CDR3 is TGTGCCAGCAGTTTAGTGGCGGGACAGTATAATGAAAAACTGTTTTTT. Amino acids: CASSLVAGQYNEKLFF. V usage is TRBV27 and J usage is TRBJ1-4, with 7 nucleotides matching TRBD1. The CDR3 runs 16 residues. Trimming removed 2 bases from V and 4 bases from J; junction bases left unmatched: 7. Germline V gives CDR1 MNHEY, CDR2 SMNVEV (reference sequence).

The CDR3 reads CASSFTGSGANVLTF. CDR3 DNA sequence: TGTGCCAGCAGCTTTACAGGTTCTGGGGCCAACGTCCTGACTTTC. V is TRBV11-3 and J is TRBJ2-6; the D gene is possibly TRBD1 (5 bases). Germline V gives CDR1 SGHNT, CDR2 YENEEA. There are 15 residues in the CDR3. V lost 3 bases and J lost 1, with 7 bases in between.

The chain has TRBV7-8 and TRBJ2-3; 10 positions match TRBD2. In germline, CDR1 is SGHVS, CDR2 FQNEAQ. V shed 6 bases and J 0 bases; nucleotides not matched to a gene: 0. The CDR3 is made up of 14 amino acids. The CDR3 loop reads CASRTSGSTDTQYF. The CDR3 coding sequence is TGTGCCAGCAGGACTAGCGGGAGCACAGATACGCAGTATTTT.

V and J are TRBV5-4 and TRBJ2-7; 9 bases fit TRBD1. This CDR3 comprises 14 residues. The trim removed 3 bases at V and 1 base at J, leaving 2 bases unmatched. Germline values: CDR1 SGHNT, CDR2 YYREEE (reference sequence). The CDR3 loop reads CASSSDRGSYEQYF. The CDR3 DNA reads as TGTGCCAGCAGCTCGGACAGGGGTTCCTACGAGCAGTACTTC.

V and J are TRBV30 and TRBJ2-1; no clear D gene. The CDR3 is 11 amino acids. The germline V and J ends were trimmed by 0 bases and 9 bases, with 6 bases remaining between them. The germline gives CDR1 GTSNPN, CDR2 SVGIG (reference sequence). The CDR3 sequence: CAWSVNFEQFF. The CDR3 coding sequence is TGTGCCTGGAGTGTAAACTTTGAGCAGTTCTTC.

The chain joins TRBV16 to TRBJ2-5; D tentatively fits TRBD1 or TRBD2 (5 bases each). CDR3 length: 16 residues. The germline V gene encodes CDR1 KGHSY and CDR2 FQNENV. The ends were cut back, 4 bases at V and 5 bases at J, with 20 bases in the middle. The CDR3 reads CASSPVRGYLRETQYF. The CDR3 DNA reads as TGTGCCAGCAGCCCGGTTCGGGGCTACCTCCGGGAGACCCAGTACTTC.

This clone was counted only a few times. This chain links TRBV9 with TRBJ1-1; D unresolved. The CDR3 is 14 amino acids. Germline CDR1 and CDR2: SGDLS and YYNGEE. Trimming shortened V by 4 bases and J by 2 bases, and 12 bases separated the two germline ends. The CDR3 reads CASSPRSSNTEAFF. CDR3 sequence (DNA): TGTGCCAGCAGCCCCAGGAGTTCTAACACTGAAGCTTTCTTT.

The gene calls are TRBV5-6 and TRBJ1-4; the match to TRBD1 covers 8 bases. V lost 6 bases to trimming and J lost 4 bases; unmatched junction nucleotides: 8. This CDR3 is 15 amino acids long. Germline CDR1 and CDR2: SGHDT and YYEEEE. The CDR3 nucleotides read TGTGCCAGCACCCCAGGACAGGGCTATAATGAAAAACTGTTTTTT. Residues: CASTPGQGYNEKLFF.

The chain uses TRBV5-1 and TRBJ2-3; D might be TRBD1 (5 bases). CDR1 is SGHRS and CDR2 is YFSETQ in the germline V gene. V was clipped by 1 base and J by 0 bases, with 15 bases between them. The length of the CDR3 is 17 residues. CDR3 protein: CASSLKSAGYSTDTQYF. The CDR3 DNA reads TGCGCCAGCAGCTTGAAGTCGGCAGGGTATAGCACAGATACGCAGTATTTT.

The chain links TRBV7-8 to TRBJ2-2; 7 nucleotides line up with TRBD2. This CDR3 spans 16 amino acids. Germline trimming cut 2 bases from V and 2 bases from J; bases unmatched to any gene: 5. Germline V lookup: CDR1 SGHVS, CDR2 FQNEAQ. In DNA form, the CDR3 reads TGTGCCAGCAGCTTATATCTAGCGGTAAACACCGGGGAGCTGTTTTTT. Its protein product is CASSLYLAVNTGELFF.